Listed here are 13 T cell receptor beta chains from one sample, sequenced in a study of cytomegalovirus exposure and HLA in healthy donors. Primers included in the PCR were 60 Vbeta and 13 Jbeta primers. Repertoires were generated with immunoSEQ multiplex PCR, while TCRdb's copy carries only in-frame clones and drops some. The data show 150,000 to 200,000 clones, 75% to 90% seen once. Sequenced: PBMCs. The receptors come from a girl under 18 in good health and CMV-seropositive.

The CDR3 here is CASSPTSGRGEQYF. As DNA, the CDR3 is TGTGCCAGCAGTCCGACTAGCGGGAGAGGCGAGCAGTACTTC. The rearrangement links TRBV27 to TRBJ2-7; the match to TRBD2 covers 12 bases. The CDR3 spans 14 residues. Germline V gene lookup returns CDR1 MNHEY and CDR2 SMNVEV (reference sequence). Trimming cost V 5 bases and J 6 bases; bases outside gene matches: 5.

This chain links TRBV2 with TRBJ2-5, with D perhaps matching TRBD2 (5 bases). Germline loops: CDR1 SNHLY, CDR2 FYNNEI. This CDR3 has 11 amino acids. Trimming pared 7 bases from V and 3 bases from J, leaving 6 bases between. CDR3: CASKGEETQYF. In nucleotides, the CDR3 is TGTGCCAGCAAGGGAGAAGAGACCCAGTACTTC.

The gene calls are TRBV25-1 and TRBJ1-2, with D uncertain. Germline CDR1 reads MGHDK; CDR2 reads SYGVNS. This CDR3 spans 12 amino acids. V lost 3 bases, J lost 11 bases, and 13 bases lay in between. The CDR3 reads CASSDREIYYTF. The DNA for the CDR3 is TGTGCCAGCAGTGACCGGGAGATCTATTACACCTTC.

The genes are TRBV2 and TRBJ1-4, with D possibly matching TRBD1 (5 bases). This CDR3 is built from 14 residues. Trimming shortened V by 7 bases and J by 7 bases, and 16 bases separated the two germline ends. Per germline, CDR1 SNHLY and CDR2 FYNNEI. CDR3 sequence: CASITGTGGEKLFF. The CDR3 DNA reads TGTGCCAGCATAACCGGGACGGGAGGTGAAAAACTGTTTTTT.

CDR3 residues: CASTPGSTNEKLFF. CDR3 in DNA: TGTGCCAGCACCCCGGGGTCGACTAATGAAAAACTGTTTTTT. V and J are TRBV9 and TRBJ1-4; D ambiguous. CDR1 is SGDLS and CDR2 is YYNGEE in the germline V gene. This CDR3 has 14 amino acids. Trimming took 6 bases from V and 2 from J, leaving 11 bases between them.

V usage is TRBV19 and J usage is TRBJ2-1; TRBD2 matches at 9 bases. Germline V CDR1 and CDR2: LNHDA, SQIVND (reference sequence). The CDR3 extends over 16 amino acids. The trim removed 3 bases at V and 0 bases at J, leaving 3 bases unmatched. The CDR3 is CASSIVTSGSYNEQFF. CDR3 nucleotide sequence: TGTGCCAGTAGTATTGTGACTAGCGGCTCCTACAATGAGCAGTTCTTC.

The genes are TRBV6-4 and TRBJ1-2; TRBD1 matches at 8 bases. J lost 1 base, V lost 6 bases, and 13 bases had no gene match. The CDR3 contains 17 residues. Germline loops: CDR1 MRHNA, CDR2 SNTAGT. DNA of the CDR3: TGTGCCAGCAGACCCTATGTCGGACAGGGAGTTAACTATGGCTACACCTTC. Its translation: CASRPYVGQGVNYGYTF.

The chain joins TRBV6-1 to TRBJ1-2; D not certain. Germline V gene sequence: CDR1 MNHNS, CDR2 SASEGT. The CDR3 sequence is 12 residues long. The V end lost 9 bases, the J end lost 8 bases, and 16 bases lay between the germline ends. CDR3 DNA: TGTGCCAGTACAGAGCCCATATGGGGCTACACCTTC. Translated, it gives CASTEPIWGYTF.

The rearrangement uses TRBV9 and TRBJ2-1; 12 bases line up with TRBD2. Germline assignment: CDR1 SGDLS and CDR2 YYNGEE. With V trimmed by 0 bases and J by 8 bases, 6 bases remained unmatched. The CDR3 length is 16 residues. CDR3 amino acids: CASSVGTSGKVDEQFF. CDR3 nucleotide sequence: TGTGCCAGCAGCGTAGGGACTAGCGGGAAGGTCGATGAGCAGTTCTTC.

The rearrangement uses TRBV7-9 and TRBJ2-7; D may be TRBD1 (5 bases). CDR1 and CDR2 (germline): SEHNR, FQNEAQ (reference sequence). The CDR3 is 13 amino acids. V gave up 6 bases and J gave up 4 bases, with 13 bases separating them. The DNA of the CDR3 is TGTGCCAGCAGTGAGCAGGGATGGTACGAGCAGTACTTC. Translated, it gives CASSEQGWYEQYF.

The rearrangement uses TRBV4-3 and TRBJ2-7, with D possibly being TRBD1 (5 bases). Germline CDR1 LGHNA, CDR2 YSLEER. V was cut by 0 bases and J by 0 bases, with 12 bases left in between. The CDR3 is 16 amino acids. This chain's CDR3 is CASSQDWGRSSYEQYF. The CDR3 region has the DNA TGCGCCAGCAGCCAAGATTGGGGCAGGAGCTCCTACGAGCAGTACTTC.

Only one count was recorded for this clone. CDR3 in amino acids: CATMDRSNQPQHF. The DNA of the CDR3 is TGTGCGACAATGGACAGGTCAAATCAGCCCCAGCATTTT. This sequence joins TRBV27 and TRBJ1-5, with 7 bases lining up with TRBD1. CDR1 MNHEY and CDR2 SMNVEV come from the germline V gene (reference sequence). The CDR3 totals 13 residues.

The rearrangement links TRBV5-1 to TRBJ1-2; 7 bases are a match to TRBD1. This CDR3 is built from 14 residues. Germline CDR1 reads SGHRS; CDR2 reads YFSETQ. Trimming at V came to 4 bases and at J to 7 bases, leaving 10 bases not matched to a gene. The CDR3 sequence is CASSAIQGSGGYTF. The CDR3 region has the DNA TGCGCCAGCAGCGCGATACAGGGGAGCGGTGGCTACACCTTC. Together with reference TRBV5-1 and TRBJ1-2, the CDR3 gives the full variable domain: KAGVTQTPRYLIKTRGQQVTLSCSPISGHRSVSWYQQTPGQGLQFLFEYFSETQRNKGNFPGRFSGRQFSNSRSEMNVSTLELGDSALYLCASSAIQGSGGYTFGSGTRLTVV.